The text below deals with one TCR beta chain. The data are from a study of blood T cell repertoires in COVID-19. Study overall: The cDNA or gDNA used as material had been derived from T cells, B-cell-depleted T cells, or PBMCs.

The Seattle site enrolled patients during active infection and followed them longitudinally. Clones were read by immunoSEQ multiplex PCR, and TCRdb kept only the in-frame ones, dropping some. The table includes 400,000 to 450,000 clones, roughly 90% detected once. Per germline, CDR1 MDHEN and CDR2 SYDVKM. Trimming shortened V by 3 bases and J by 8 bases, and 19 bases separated the two germline ends. This CDR3 has 15 amino acids. Sequencing input: peripheral blood. The source is a woman in her thirties or forties with COVID-19, enrolled during active disease. The rearrangement joins TRBV28 to TRBJ1-2; D is uncertain. The CDR3 spells CASSFDNPARGGYTF. The CDR3 DNA reads as TGTGCCAGCAGTTTCGACAACCCAGCTCGAGGGGGCTACACCTTC.